What follows describes a single T cell receptor beta chain. Trimming cost V 0 bases and J 6 bases; bases outside gene matches: 4. The CDR3 runs 15 residues. The germline CDR1 and CDR2 sequences are SEHNR and FQNEAQ (reference sequence). In blood CD8+ and CD4+ T cells, TCR beta underwent sequencing. Reverse transcription of roughly 0.5 to 1 ug RNA was performed with random hexamers. MiXCR, run by TCRdb on the immunoSEQ multiplex PCR reads, gives a single entry per CDR3 protein. The sample contains some 180,000 distinct CDR3 sequences, 85% to 95% of which appear only once. The record originates from a study of CD8 T cells in Susac syndrome.

Sequences were obtained from CD4+ T cells from PBMCs. V usage is TRBV7-9 and J usage is TRBJ1-2; 10 bases fit TRBD1. This receptor was taken from a human donor in good health. The CDR3 region is CASSLAPGQGHGYTF. The CDR3 DNA reads TGTGCCAGCAGCTTAGCTCCGGGACAGGGGCATGGCTACACCTTC.